These 18 T cell receptor beta chains share one sample of origin, sequenced in a study of CD8 T cells in Susac syndrome. Random hexamers primed reverse transcription of about 0.5 to 1 ug RNA. In TCRdb, the immunoSEQ multiplex PCR reads were re-called with MiXCR into one record per CDR3 protein. Among fewer than 350,000 distinct CDR3 sequences listed, 85% were seen once. Sequences were obtained from CD8+ T cells from PBMCs. The receptors here all came from a human donor with multiple sclerosis.

Concerning this clonotype: At one end, the junction sequence differs from germline, possibly due to a read error. V usage is TRBV3-1 and J usage is TRBJ2-3; 10 nucleotides align to TRBD1. This CDR3 comprises 15 residues. In germline, CDR1 is LGHDT, CDR2 YNNKEL (reference sequence). CDR3 sequence: CASSQGTGGTDTQYF. The CDR3 region has the DNA TGTGCCAGCAGTCAAGGGACAGGGGGCACAGATACGCAGTATTTT.

J is TRBJ2-5 and V is TRBV19, with 7 bases matching TRBD2. Germline V lookup: CDR1 LNHDA, CDR2 SQIVND (reference sequence). V gave up 6 bases and J gave up 3 bases; unmatched junction bases: 16. The CDR3 is 17 residues long. CDR3 loop: CASSPRGRVGEEETQYF. The CDR3 coding sequence is TGTGCCAGTAGCCCCCGTGGGAGGGTAGGAGAGGAAGAGACCCAGTACTTC. Based on the CDR3 plus reference TRBV19 and TRBJ2-5, the full variable domain is DGGITQSPKYLFRKEGQNVTLSCEQNLNHDAMYWYRQDPGQGLRLIYYSQIVNDFQKGDIAEGYSVSREKKESFPLTVTSAQKNPTAFYLCASSPRGRVGEEETQYFGPGTRLLVL.

The chain uses TRBV20-1 and TRBJ1-4; no reliable D call. The CDR3 runs to 14 residues. Germline V gene data show CDR1 as DFQATT and CDR2 as SNEGSKA (reference sequence). V shed 5 bases and J shed 0 bases, with 10 bases lying between them. CDR3 in amino acids: CSASDGPTNEKLFF. The CDR3 coding sequence is TGCAGTGCTTCCGACGGACCAACTAATGAAAAACTGTTTTTT.

CDR3 residues: CASSFVGSGKQTQYF. Written as DNA, the CDR3 is TGTGCCAGCAGTTTCGTGGGGAGCGGGAAACAGACCCAGTACTTC. The chain links TRBV27 to TRBJ2-5, with 7 nucleotides matching TRBD2. CDR1 MNHEY and CDR2 SMNVEV come from the germline V gene (reference sequence). Trimming took 3 bases from V and 6 from J; bases not matched to a gene: 10. CDR3 length: 15 amino acids.

This sequence joins TRBV14 and TRBJ2-4, with 7 bases identical to TRBD2. The germline V gene has CDR1 SGHDN and CDR2 FVKESK. The ends lost 5 bases at V and 12 bases at J; junction bases unmatched: 7. This CDR3 is built from 12 residues. The CDR3 DNA reads as TGTGCCAGCAGCGAAGTCAGCGGGGATCAGTACTTC. Translated: CASSEVSGDQYF.

V gene TRBV12-5 combines with J gene TRBJ2-5, with 9 bases that match TRBD2. The germline V gene has CDR1 LGHNT and CDR2 FRNRAP. This CDR3 comprises 15 residues. The V and J ends lost 6 bases and 1 base, in that order; junction bases with no gene match: 6. CDR3 in amino acids: CASGATSGSQETQYF. The CDR3 region has the DNA TGTGCTAGTGGGGCGACTAGCGGATCCCAAGAGACCCAGTACTTC.

This clonotype showed up just once. V is TRBV7-9 and J is TRBJ2-7, with D possibly TRBD1 on 6 matching bases. From germline, CDR1 is SEHNR and CDR2 FQNEAQ (reference sequence). Trimming left V 1 base short and J 4 bases short, with 14 bases between. The CDR3 consists of 15 residues. The CDR3 region is CASSLGQGLLYEQYF. In DNA form, the CDR3 reads TGTGCCAGCAGCTTAGGGCAGGGGCTACTTTACGAGCAGTACTTC. Combining the CDR3 with reference TRBV7-9 and TRBJ2-7 gives the whole variable domain DTGVSQNPRHKITKRGQNVTFRCDPISEHNRLYWYRQTLGQGPEFLTYFQNEAQLEKSRLLSDRFSAERPKGSFSTLEIQRTEQGDSAMYLCASSLGQGLLYEQYFGPGTRLTVT.

The V and J genes are TRBV12-3 or TRBV12-4 and TRBJ2-2; 12 bases match TRBD2. This CDR3 region has 15 residues. The ends lost 6 bases at V and 4 bases at J; junction bases unmatched: 3. The CDR3 sequence is CASRGLAGPTGELFF. DNA for the CDR3: TGTGCCAGCAGGGGACTAGCGGGCCCCACCGGGGAGCTGTTTTTT.

This chain links TRBV28 with TRBJ1-1; D is possibly TRBD1 (5 bases). V lost 1 base to trimming and J lost 1 base, with 13 bases between them. Germline V gives CDR1 MDHEN, CDR2 SYDVKM. The CDR3 is 16 amino acids. CDR3 in amino acids: CASSLFAGVENTEAFF. The CDR3 DNA follows: TGTGCCAGCAGTTTATTCGCGGGGGTGGAGAACACTGAAGCTTTCTTT.

V and J are TRBV12-3 or TRBV12-4 and TRBJ1-4, with TRBD1 as a possible D gene (6 bases). Between the trimmed V and J ends, which lost 3 bases and 2 bases, there was a span of 10 bases. CDR3 length: 15 amino acids. CDR3 sequence: CASSFVGGTNEKLFF. Here the CDR3 DNA reads TGTGCCAGCAGTTTCGTGGGGGGCACTAATGAAAAACTGTTTTTT.

This chain connects TRBV19 to TRBJ2-3; TRBD2 matches at 10 bases. The length of the CDR3 is 15 residues. Germline V gives CDR1 LNHDA, CDR2 SQIVND (reference sequence). The V gene end was trimmed by 5 bases and the J gene end by 6 bases; junction bases not matched to a gene: 8. CDR3 sequence: CASSFPSGGSDTQYF. The CDR3 bases are TGTGCCAGTAGTTTTCCTAGCGGGGGCTCGGATACGCAGTATTTT.

The J gene is TRBJ1-1, the V gene TRBV11-2, with D unresolved. Germline lookup yields CDR1 SGHAT and CDR2 FQNNGV. The CDR3 runs to 13 residues. The germline V and J ends were trimmed by 5 bases and 6 bases, with 13 bases remaining between them. The CDR3 sequence is CASSPRMAPEAFF. The CDR3 DNA sequence: TGTGCCAGCAGCCCGAGGATGGCACCTGAAGCTTTCTTT.

This clonotype was recorded once. The rearrangement uses TRBV10-3 and TRBJ2-7; D is undetermined. The germline CDR1 and CDR2 sequences are ENHRY and SYGVKD. With 3 bases removed from V and 0 bases from J, the gap between germline ends came to 6 bases. This CDR3 comprises 13 residues. In DNA form, the CDR3 reads TGTGCCATCAGTGACATCAACTCCTACGAGCAGTACTTC. This gives the protein CAISDINSYEQYF.

The rearrangement links TRBV4-3 to TRBJ2-2; 7 nucleotides align to TRBD1. Germline loops: CDR1 LGHNA, CDR2 YSLEER. Trimming took 1 base from V and 6 from J; bases not matched to a gene: 2. This CDR3 spans 14 amino acids. Here the CDR3 DNA reads TGCGCCAGCAGCCAAGGTACAGGGGCCGGGGAGCTGTTTTTT. Residues: CASSQGTGAGELFF.

The chain links TRBV29-1 to TRBJ2-7; 12 nucleotides agree with TRBD1. The CDR3 runs 15 residues. Germline CDR1 and CDR2: SQVTM and ANQGSEA. Trimming took 6 bases from V and 5 from J; bases not matched to a gene: 11. CDR3 loop: CSVGLRDRGLNEQYF. The CDR3 nucleotides are TGCAGCGTCGGACTCCGGGACAGGGGGCTCAACGAGCAGTACTTC.

The J gene is TRBJ2-1, the V gene TRBV27; D is possibly TRBD2 (6 bases). The CDR3 runs to 13 residues. V was shortened by 5 bases and J by 5 bases, with 10 bases between the two germline ends. Germline V gene data show CDR1 as MNHEY and CDR2 as SMNVEV (reference sequence). The CDR3 sequence: CASSVGLHNEQFF. CDR3 DNA sequence: TGTGCCAGCAGTGTGGGACTTCACAATGAGCAGTTCTTC.

This chain connects TRBV7-9 to TRBJ1-4; possible D gene TRBD1, 5 bases. Looked up from germline, CDR1 is SEHNR and CDR2 is FQNEAQ (reference sequence). This CDR3 comprises 15 residues. V was shortened by 1 base and J by 5 bases, with 11 bases between the two germline ends. The CDR3 sequence: CASSLVAGPNEKLFF. The CDR3 region has the DNA TGTGCCAGCAGCTTAGTGGCAGGGCCGAATGAAAAACTGTTTTTT. Combining the CDR3 with reference TRBV7-9 and TRBJ1-4 gives the whole variable domain DTGVSQNPRHKITKRGQNVTFRCDPISEHNRLYWYRQTLGQGPEFLTYFQNEAQLEKSRLLSDRFSAERPKGSFSTLEIQRTEQGDSAMYLCASSLVAGPNEKLFFGSGTQLSVL.

The CDR3 nucleotides read TGTGCCAGCAGTTCCGCCAGGAGAGAAGAGACCCAGTACTTC. Translating it yields CASSSARREETQYF. The chain combines TRBV6-5 with TRBJ2-5; D gene uncertain. Germline loops: CDR1 MNHEY, CDR2 SVGAGI. The CDR3 loop spans 14 amino acids. The V gene lost 4 bases and the J gene lost 3 bases, with 12 bases spanning the gap.